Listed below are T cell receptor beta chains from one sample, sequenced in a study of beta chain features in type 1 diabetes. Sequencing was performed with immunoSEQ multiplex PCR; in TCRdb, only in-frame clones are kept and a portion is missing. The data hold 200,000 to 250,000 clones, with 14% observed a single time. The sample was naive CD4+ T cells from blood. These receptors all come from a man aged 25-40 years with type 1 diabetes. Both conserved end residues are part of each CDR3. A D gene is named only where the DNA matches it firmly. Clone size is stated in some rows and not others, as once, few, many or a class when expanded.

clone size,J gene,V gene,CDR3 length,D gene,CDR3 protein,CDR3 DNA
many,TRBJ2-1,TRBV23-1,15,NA,CASSRYLDSYNEQFF,TGCGCCAGCAGCCGATATCTGGACAGCTACAATGAGCAGTTCTTC
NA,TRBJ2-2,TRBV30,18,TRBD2,CAWRFFRTSGSNAGELFF,TGTGCCTGGAGATTCTTCCGGACTAGCGGGAGTAACGCCGGGGAGCTGTTTTTT
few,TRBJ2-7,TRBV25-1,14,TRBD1,CASSESGGYYEQYF,TGTGCCAGCAGTGAATCAGGGGGATACTACGAGCAGTACTTC
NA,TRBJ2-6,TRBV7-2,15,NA,CASSLASSGANVLTF,TGTGCCAGCAGCTTAGCTTCGTCTGGGGCCAACGTCCTGACTTTC
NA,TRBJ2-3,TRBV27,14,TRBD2,CASQREGRGDTQYF,TGTGCCAGCCAGCGGGAGGGCCGGGGAGATACGCAGTATTTT
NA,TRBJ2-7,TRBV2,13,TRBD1,CASSGTGGYEQYF,TGTGCCAGCAGTGGGACAGGGGGCTACGAGCAGTACTTC
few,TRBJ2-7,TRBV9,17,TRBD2,CASSVGTSGGPLYEQYF,TGTGCCAGCAGCGTAGGGACTAGCGGGGGGCCGCTCTACGAGCAGTACTTC
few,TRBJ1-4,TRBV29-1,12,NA,CSAGYRNEKLFF,TGCAGCGCTGGGTACAGGAATGAAAAACTGTTTTTT
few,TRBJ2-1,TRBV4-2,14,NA,CASSQEGLDNEQFF,TGTGCCAGCAGCCAAGAGGGGCTAGACAATGAGCAGTTCTTC
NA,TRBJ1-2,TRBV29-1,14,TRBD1,CSAAAGQGDYGYTF,TGCAGCGCCGCTGCTGGACAGGGCGACTATGGCTACACCTTC
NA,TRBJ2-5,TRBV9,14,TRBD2,CASSGGPLRETQYF,TGTGCGAGCTCGGGAGGGCCTCTACGTGAGACCCAGTACTTC
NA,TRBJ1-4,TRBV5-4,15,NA,CASSSSTGLKEKLFF,TGTGCCAGCAGTTCATCTACGGGATTAAAGGAAAAACTGTTTTTT
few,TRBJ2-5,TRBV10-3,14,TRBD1,CAINRGTGKETQYF,TGTGCCATCAACCGAGGGACAGGGAAGGAGACCCAGTACTTC
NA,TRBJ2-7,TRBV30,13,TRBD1,CAWSDRGVREQYF,TGTGCCTGGAGCGACAGGGGGGTTCGCGAGCAGTACTTC
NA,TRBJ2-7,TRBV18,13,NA,CASSPGTSYEQYF,TGTGCCAGCTCTCCCGGGACAAGCTACGAGCAGTACTTC
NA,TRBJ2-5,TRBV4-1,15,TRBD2,CASSQAGNGQETQYF,TGCGCCAGCAGTCAAGCGGGGAATGGGCAAGAGACCCAGTACTTC
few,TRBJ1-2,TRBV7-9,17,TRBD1,CASALGTGGAWNYGYTF,TGTGCCAGCGCCTTAGGGACAGGGGGCGCGTGGAACTATGGCTACACCTTC
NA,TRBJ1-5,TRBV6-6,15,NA,CASNLEQIVGQPQHF,TGTGCCAGCAACCTGGAGCAGATAGTTGGTCAGCCCCAGCATTTT
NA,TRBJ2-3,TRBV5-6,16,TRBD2,CASSLTSGSVGDTQYF,TGTGCCAGCAGCTTGACTAGCGGGAGTGTAGGAGATACGCAGTATTTT
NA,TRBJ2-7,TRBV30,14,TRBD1,CAWSAGQGPHEQYF,TGTGCCTGGAGTGCGGGACAGGGTCCCCACGAGCAGTACTTC
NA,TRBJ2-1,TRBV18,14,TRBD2,CASSPKELAGGEFF,TGTGCCAGCTCACCAAAGGAGCTAGCGGGAGGAGAGTTCTTC
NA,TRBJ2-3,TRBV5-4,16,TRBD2,CASSLLAGGRTDTQYF,TGTGCCAGCAGCTTACTAGCGGGAGGCCGCACAGATACGCAGTATTTT